The clone carrying this T cell receptor beta chain has a count of ten or more. Little can be read into the size of this beta chain, an off-target read in a library designed for alpha chains. Time point specified: sample taken at primary tumor resection. Researchers sequenced whole RNA taken from tumor, nontumor lung or frozen PBMC without sorting. The record originates from a study of spatial heterogeneity in lung cancer. The trim removed 4 bases at V and 2 bases at J, leaving 21 bases unmatched. From germline, CDR1 is MNHEY and CDR2 SMNVEV (reference sequence). The CDR3 is made up of 21 amino acids. TCRdb fed the 5' RACE reads into MiXCR, producing one record per CDR3 protein. The sample has approximately 11,000 distinct CDR3 sequences, roughly 4% seen once.

Here the sequenced sample was PBMCs, taken at surgery. V gene TRBV27 combines with J gene TRBJ1-5, with 9 bases aligning to TRBD1. This TCR was sampled from a female donor with early-stage non-small cell lung cancer. The CDR3 region has the DNA TGTGCCAGCAGTTCATATGGACAGGGGCCTCCAGGGGATAGCGGCAATCAGCCCCAGCATTTT. Encoded protein: CASSSYGQGPPGDSGNQPQHF.